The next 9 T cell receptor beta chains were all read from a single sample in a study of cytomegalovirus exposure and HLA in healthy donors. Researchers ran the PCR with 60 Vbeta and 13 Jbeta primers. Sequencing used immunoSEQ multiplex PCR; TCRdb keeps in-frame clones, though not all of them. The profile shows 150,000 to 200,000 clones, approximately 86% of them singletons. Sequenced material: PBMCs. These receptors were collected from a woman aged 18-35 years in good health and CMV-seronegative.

Here the CDR3 reads CASSWTTADRNTIYF. CDR3 coding DNA: TGTGCCAGTAGCTGGACTACGGCCGATCGGAACACCATATATTTT. The chain is built from TRBV19 and TRBJ1-3; no definite D call. This CDR3 is 15 amino acids long. Trimming took 6 bases from V and 7 from J, leaving 19 bases between them. CDR1 and CDR2 (germline): LNHDA, SQIVND (reference sequence).

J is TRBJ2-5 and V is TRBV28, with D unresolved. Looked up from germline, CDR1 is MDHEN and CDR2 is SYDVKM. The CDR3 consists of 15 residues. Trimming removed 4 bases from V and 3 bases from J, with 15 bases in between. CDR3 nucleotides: TGTGCCAGCAGTTCCCTGAGGAGTGGAGAAGAGACCCAGTACTTC. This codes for CASSSLRSGEETQYF.

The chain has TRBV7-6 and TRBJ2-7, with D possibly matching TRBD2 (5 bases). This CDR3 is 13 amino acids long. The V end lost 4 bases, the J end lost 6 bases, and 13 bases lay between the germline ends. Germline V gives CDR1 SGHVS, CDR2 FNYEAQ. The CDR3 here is CASSSLSRGEQYF. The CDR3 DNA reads TGTGCCAGCAGCTCGCTCAGCCGGGGCGAGCAGTACTTC.

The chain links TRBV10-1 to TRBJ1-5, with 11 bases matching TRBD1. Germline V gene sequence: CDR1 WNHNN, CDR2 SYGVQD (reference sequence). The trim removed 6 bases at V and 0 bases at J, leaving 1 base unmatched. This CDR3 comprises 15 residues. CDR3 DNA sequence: TGCGCCAGCAGGGGGACAGGGGGTAGCAATCAGCCCCAGCATTTT. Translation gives CASRGTGGSNQPQHF.

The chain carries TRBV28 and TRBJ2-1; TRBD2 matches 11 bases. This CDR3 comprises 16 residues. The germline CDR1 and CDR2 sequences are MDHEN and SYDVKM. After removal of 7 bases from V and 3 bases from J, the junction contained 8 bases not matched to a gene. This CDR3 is CASKLAGASIYNEQFF. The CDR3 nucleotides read TGTGCCAGCAAACTAGCGGGGGCCTCCATCTACAATGAGCAGTTCTTC.

The CDR3 DNA is TGTGCCACCCCGGGCAGGGGTACAGATACGCAGTATTTT. It is translated as CATPGRGTDTQYF. The chain joins TRBV7-8 to TRBJ2-3; D might be TRBD1 (6 bases). V lost 10 bases and J 3 bases, leaving 14 bases between the germline ends. Germline V lookup: CDR1 SGHVS, CDR2 FQNEAQ. This CDR3 has 13 residues. Complete variable domain (other parts from reference TRBV7-8 and TRBJ2-3): GAGVSQSPRYKVAKRGQDVALRCDPISGHVSLFWYQQALGQGPEFLTYFQNEAQLDKSGLPSDRFFAERPEGSVSTLKIQRTQQEDSAVYLCATPGRGTDTQYFGPGTRLTVL.

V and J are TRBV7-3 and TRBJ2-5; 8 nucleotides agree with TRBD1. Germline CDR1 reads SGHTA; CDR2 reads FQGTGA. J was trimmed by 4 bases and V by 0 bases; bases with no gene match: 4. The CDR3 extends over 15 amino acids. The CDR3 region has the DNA TGTGCCAGCAGCTTAACCCCTGGACAGGGAGAGACCCAGTACTTC. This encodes CASSLTPGQGETQYF.

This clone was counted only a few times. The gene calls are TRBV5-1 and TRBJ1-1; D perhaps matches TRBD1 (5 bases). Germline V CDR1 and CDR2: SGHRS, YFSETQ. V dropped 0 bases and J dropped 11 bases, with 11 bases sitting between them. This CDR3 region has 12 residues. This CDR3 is CASSLEGEVAFF. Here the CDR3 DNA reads TGCGCCAGCAGCTTGGAAGGGGAGGTGGCTTTCTTT.

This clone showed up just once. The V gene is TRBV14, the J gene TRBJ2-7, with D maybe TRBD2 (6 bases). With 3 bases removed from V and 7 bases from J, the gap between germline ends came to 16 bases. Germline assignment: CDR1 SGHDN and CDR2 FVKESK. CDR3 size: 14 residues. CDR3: CASSQIGSFKEQYF. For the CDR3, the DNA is TGTGCCAGCAGCCAGATCGGGAGTTTCAAGGAGCAGTACTTC.